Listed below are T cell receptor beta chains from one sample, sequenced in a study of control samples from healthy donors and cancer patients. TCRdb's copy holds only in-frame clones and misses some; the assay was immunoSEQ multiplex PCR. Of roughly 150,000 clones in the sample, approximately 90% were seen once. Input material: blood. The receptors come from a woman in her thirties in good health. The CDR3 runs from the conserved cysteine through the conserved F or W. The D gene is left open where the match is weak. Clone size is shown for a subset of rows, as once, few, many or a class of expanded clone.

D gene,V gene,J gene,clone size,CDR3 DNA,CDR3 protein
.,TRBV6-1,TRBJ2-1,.,TGTGCCAGCAGTGAAGACGGGGCGGGCCTCAATGAGCAGTTCTTC,CASSEDGAGLNEQFF
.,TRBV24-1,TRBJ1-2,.,TGTGCCACCAGTGATCATGATAACTATGGCTACACCTTC,CATSDHDNYGYTF
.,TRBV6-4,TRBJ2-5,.,TGTGCCAGCAGTCGGAGCGTCCAAGAGACCCAGTACTTC,CASSRSVQETQYF
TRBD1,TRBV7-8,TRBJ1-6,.,TGTGCCAGCAGTCTTCCCGACAGGGGGATATGGTCACCCCTCCACTTT,CASSLPDRGIWSPLHF
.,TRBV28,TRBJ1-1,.,TGTGCCAGCAGTCATCGGGGGAACACTGAAGCTTTCTTT,CASSHRGNTEAFF
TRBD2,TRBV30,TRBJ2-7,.,TGTGCCGGAAGCGGGAGTAATACCTACGAGCAGTACTTC,CAGSGSNTYEQYF
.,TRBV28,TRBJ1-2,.,TGTGCCAGCAGTTTATTGACCCCGGGAAGTGGCTACACCTTC,CASSLLTPGSGYTF
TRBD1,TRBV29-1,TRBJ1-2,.,TGCAGCGTTGAAGCGGACAGGGCTAACTATGGCTACACCTTC,CSVEADRANYGYTF
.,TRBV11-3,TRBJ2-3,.,TGTGCCAGCAGCTCCGCTGACTCGCGAGGGCAGCAGACAGATACGCAGTATTTT,CASSSADSRGQQTDTQYF
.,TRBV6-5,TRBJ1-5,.,TGTGCCAGCAGCCACCTGGGGGCGAGCAATCAGCCCCAGCATTTT,CASSHLGASNQPQHF
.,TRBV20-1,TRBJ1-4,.,TGCAGTGCTAGTGGCCCGGACCCTATCGGGGAAAAACTGTTTTTT,CSASGPDPIGEKLFF
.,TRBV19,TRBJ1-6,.,TGTGCCAGTAGTCCCGGGAGCTCCTATAATTCACCCCTCCACTTT,CASSPGSSYNSPLHF
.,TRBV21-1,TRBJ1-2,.,TGTGCCAGCAGCAAAATCGGGGCGGGACAGATCTATGGCTACACCTTC,CASSKIGAGQIYGYTF
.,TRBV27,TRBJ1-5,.,TGTGCCAGCAGTTTAGAGGGCATAGGCAATCAGCCCCAGCATTTT,CASSLEGIGNQPQHF
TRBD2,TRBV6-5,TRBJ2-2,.,TGTGCCAGCAGTTACGAAGCGGGAGCCGGGGAGCTGTTTTTT,CASSYEAGAGELFF
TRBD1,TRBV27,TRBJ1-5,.,TGTGCCAGCAGTTCGACAGGGACAAGCCAGCCCCAGCATTTT,CASSSTGTSQPQHF
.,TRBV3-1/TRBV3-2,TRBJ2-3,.,TGTGCCAGCAGGGCCGGTGGAATTGATACGCAGTATTTT,CASRAGGIDTQYF
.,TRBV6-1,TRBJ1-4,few,TGTGCCAGCAGTGAACCGGGACGGGGTAATGAAAAACTGTTTTTT,CASSEPGRGNEKLFF
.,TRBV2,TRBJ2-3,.,TGTGCCAGCAGTGTTGAAGCGACAGATACGCAGTATTTT,CASSVEATDTQYF
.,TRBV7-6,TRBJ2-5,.,TGTGCCAGCAGCTTGAGGGACCAGGGGCCTCGAGAGACCCAGTACTTC,CASSLRDQGPRETQYF
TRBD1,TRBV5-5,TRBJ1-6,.,TGTGCCAGCAGCTTGGGGGACAGAAATAATTCACCCCTCCACTTT,CASSLGDRNNSPLHF
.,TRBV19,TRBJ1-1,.,TGTGCCAGTATGGGGGGTGGAACTGAAGCTTTCTTT,CASMGGGTEAFF
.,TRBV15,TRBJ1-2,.,TGTGCCACCAGCTCCCGGGAGGGGGAACCTGGCTACACCTTC,CATSSREGEPGYTF
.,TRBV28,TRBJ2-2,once,TGTGCCAGCAGTTCCCCCGCGTGGGCCCCCCCCGGGGAGCTGTTTTTT,CASSSPAWAPPGELFF
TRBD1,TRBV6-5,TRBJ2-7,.,TGTGCCACCCTTGGGTCCCCGGACAGGGACTACGAGCAGTACTTC,CATLGSPDRDYEQYF
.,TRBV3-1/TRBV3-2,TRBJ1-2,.,TGTGCCAGCAGCCCGGACGGTCATAACTATGGCTACACCTTC,CASSPDGHNYGYTF
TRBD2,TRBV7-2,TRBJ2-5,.,TGTGCCAGCAGCTTAGATTTCGCTGCTAGCGGGGTCCAAGAGACCCAGTACTTC,CASSLDFAASGVQETQYF
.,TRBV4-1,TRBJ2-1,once,TGCGCCAGCAGCCAAGGGAGGGCGGGGTCAATCTACAATGAGCAGTTCTTC,CASSQGRAGSIYNEQFF
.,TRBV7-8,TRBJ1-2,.,TGTGCCAGCAGCTTAGAGCAAGGGGATGGCTACACCTTC,CASSLEQGDGYTF
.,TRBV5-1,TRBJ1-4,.,TGCGCCAGCAGCTTGGCTGGGGCTGAGGAAAAACTGTTTTTT,CASSLAGAEEKLFF
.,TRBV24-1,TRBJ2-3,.,TGTGCCACCAGTGGATATACGGGAGCAGATACGCAGTATTTT,CATSGYTGADTQYF
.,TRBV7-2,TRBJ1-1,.,TGTGCCAGCAGCCGCTCGGGCACTGAAGCTTTCTTT,CASSRSGTEAFF
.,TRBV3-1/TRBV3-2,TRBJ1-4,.,TGTGCCAGCAGCCAAGTTCAAGGGGAGAGAGACAATGAAAAACTGTTTTTT,CASSQVQGERDNEKLFF
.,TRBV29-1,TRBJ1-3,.,TGCAGCGCTGCAAGCAGTCCCTCTGGAAACACCATATATTTT,CSAASSPSGNTIYF
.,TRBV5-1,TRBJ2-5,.,TGCGCCAGCAGCGCGGCGCAGGAGACCCAGTACTTC,CASSAAQETQYF
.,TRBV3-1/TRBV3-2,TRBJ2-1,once,TGTGCCAGCAGCCCCCGAGCCGGGGTTCCCTACAATGAGCAGTTCTTC,CASSPRAGVPYNEQFF
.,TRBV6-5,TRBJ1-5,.,TGTGCCAGCAGTTACTCGGGTAAGGGAAATCAGCCCCAGCATTTT,CASSYSGKGNQPQHF
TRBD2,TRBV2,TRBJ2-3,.,TGTGCCAGCAGTTTCGGACTAGCGGGGGGCACAGATACGCAGTATTTT,CASSFGLAGGTDTQYF
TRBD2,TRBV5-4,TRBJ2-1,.,TGTGCCAGCAGCTTGGAGGTAGCGGGAGTGAATGAGCAGTTCTTC,CASSLEVAGVNEQFF
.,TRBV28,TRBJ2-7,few,TGTGCCAGCAGCGGCCGGGATAGGAGGGCGTACGAGCAGTACTTC,CASSGRDRRAYEQYF
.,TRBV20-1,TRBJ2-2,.,TGCAGTGCTCGGACTCCCGGGGAGCTGTTTTTT,CSARTPGELFF
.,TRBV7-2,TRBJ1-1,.,TGTGCCAGCAGCATAGTGGACCCGGGAATTGAAGCTTTCTTT,CASSIVDPGIEAFF
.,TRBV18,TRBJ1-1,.,TGTGCCAGCTCTACGGTGGGGGGAGGAACTGAAGCTTTCTTT,CASSTVGGGTEAFF
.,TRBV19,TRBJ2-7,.,TGTGCCAGTAGTGCCGGAGGGAGGGGGAACGAGCAGTACTTC,CASSAGGRGNEQYF
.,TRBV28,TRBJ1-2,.,TGTGCCAGCAGTTCAGAAAATGGCTACACCTTC,CASSSENGYTF
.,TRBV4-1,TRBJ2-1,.,TGCGCCAGCAGCCGCTTTTGGGACCAGGGAGTGGGCGTCTACAATGAGCAGTTCTTC,CASSRFWDQGVGVYNEQFF
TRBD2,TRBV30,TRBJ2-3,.,TGTGCCTGGAGTGGGGGACTAGCGGGAGCAGCAGATACGCAGTATTTT,CAWSGGLAGAADTQYF
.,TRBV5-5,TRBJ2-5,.,TGTGCCAGCAGCCCTATTATAAGGAGTCGGTCAGGAGAGACCCAGTACTTC,CASSPIIRSRSGETQYF
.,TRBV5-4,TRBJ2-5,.,TGTGCCAGCAAAGGGCAACTAGCCAGCGAGACCCAGTACTTC,CASKGQLASETQYF
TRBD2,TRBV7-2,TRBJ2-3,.,TGTGCCAGCGGCCCCCGGGGGGTAGCGGGATGGGGTGGCACAGATACGCAGTATTTT,CASGPRGVAGWGGTDTQYF
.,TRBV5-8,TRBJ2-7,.,TGTGCCAGCAGCTTGATCTGGGACCGAGCTAGCTCCTACGAGCAGTACTTC,CASSLIWDRASSYEQYF
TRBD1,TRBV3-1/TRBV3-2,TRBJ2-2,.,TGTGCCAGCAGCCACGGACAGGGGAGCTCCGGGGAGCTGTTTTTT,CASSHGQGSSGELFF
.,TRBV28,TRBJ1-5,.,TGTGCCAGCAGTTTACCCACCAATCAGCCCCAGCATTTT,CASSLPTNQPQHF
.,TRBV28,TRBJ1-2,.,TGTGCCAGCAGTTCTCCTAACTATGGCTACACCTTC,CASSSPNYGYTF